This is a list of T cell receptor beta chains from one sample in a study of blood T cell repertoires in COVID-19. Some clones are missing from TCRdb's copy, which holds only in-frame ones; the method was immunoSEQ multiplex PCR. The table includes more than 400,000 clones, about 92% detected once. The sample consisted of PBMCs or T cells enriched from blood (not recorded which). These receptors all stem from a man between 18 and 29 years old who had recovered from COVID-19. CDR3s include the opening cysteine and the closing phenylalanine or tryptophan. A D gene is named only where the DNA matches it firmly. Size is omitted from some rows. Given values are once, few, many or a class for expanded clones.

size,J,D,length,V,DNA,CDR3
NA,TRBJ2-1,TRBD2,16,TRBV6-2/TRBV6-3,TGTGCCAGCAGTTACCTAGCGGGAGGGTCCTACAATGAGCAGTTCTTC,CASSYLAGGSYNEQFF
NA,TRBJ2-1,TRBD2,15,TRBV2,TGTGCCAGCAGTGAAAACGGGAGGTTCTACAATGAGCAGTTCTTC,CASSENGRFYNEQFF
NA,TRBJ1-6,NA,15,TRBV18,TGTGCCAGCTCAACTAACCGGGGGGAGGATTCACCCCTCCACTTT,CASSTNRGEDSPLHF
NA,TRBJ1-1,TRBD1,15,TRBV6-2/TRBV6-3,TGTGCCAGCAGTTACTTCGGGACAGGGGCCACTGAAGCTTTCTTT,CASSYFGTGATEAFF
NA,TRBJ2-5,NA,13,TRBV5-6,TGTGCCAGCAGTTCGACAGTACAAGAGACCCAGTACTTC,CASSSTVQETQYF
NA,TRBJ2-6,NA,16,TRBV28,TGTGCCAGCAGTTTATTTTTCAGGCCAGGGGCCAACGTCCTGACTTTC,CASSLFFRPGANVLTF
once,TRBJ2-1,TRBD2,13,TRBV7-8,TGTGCCAGCATGGTAGCGGGAGTTAATGAGCAGTTCTTC,CASMVAGVNEQFF
NA,TRBJ1-2,TRBD1,16,TRBV18,TGTGCCAGCTCACCACTGACACAGGGGTCGAACTATGGCTACACCTTC,CASSPLTQGSNYGYTF
NA,TRBJ2-6,NA,15,TRBV28,TGTGCCAGCAGTTCACAGGGCGTTGGGGCCAACGTCCTGACTTTC,CASSSQGVGANVLTF
NA,TRBJ2-1,TRBD2,19,TRBV3-1/TRBV3-2,TGTGCCAGCAGCCCGGGACTAGCGGGGGGGGCCTCCCTTGCCAATGAGCAGTTCTTC,CASSPGLAGGASLANEQFF
NA,TRBJ2-1,TRBD2,15,TRBV7-3,TGTGCCAGCAGCTTTCGACTAGCGGGAGTAAATGAGCAGTTCTTC,CASSFRLAGVNEQFF
NA,TRBJ1-5,NA,16,TRBV28,TGTGCCAGCATCTCCTGGGGGGAGAGGAGCAATCAGCCCCAGCATTTT,CASISWGERSNQPQHF
NA,TRBJ1-5,TRBD1,15,TRBV2,TGTGCCAGCAGTGCCGGGACAGGGACTTTTAAGCCCCAGCATTTT,CASSAGTGTFKPQHF
NA,TRBJ1-3,NA,13,TRBV5-8,TGTGCCAGCAGCTTCAGGTCTGGAAACACCATATATTTT,CASSFRSGNTIYF
NA,TRBJ1-2,NA,12,TRBV29-1,TGCAGCGTTGTGGCTCACCCGTATGGCTACACCTTC,CSVVAHPYGYTF
NA,TRBJ2-1,NA,13,TRBV7-3,TGTGCCAGCAGCTTGGACTTCTACAATGAGCAGTTCTTC,CASSLDFYNEQFF
NA,TRBJ1-3,NA,18,TRBV7-3,TGTGCCAGCAGCTTAGGCATCAGGTCCAGTCCCTCTGGAAACACCATATATTTT,CASSLGIRSSPSGNTIYF
NA,TRBJ1-6,TRBD1,17,TRBV3-1/TRBV3-2,TGTGCCAGCAGCCAAAATCCATGGGGACAGGGCATTTCACCCCTCCACTTT,CASSQNPWGQGISPLHF
NA,TRBJ1-2,NA,14,TRBV2,TGTGCCAGCAGTGAACAGGGTATTGGCTATGGCTACACCTTC,CASSEQGIGYGYTF
NA,TRBJ1-2,NA,16,TRBV6-5,TGTGCCAGCAGTTCCCCGTCCGGGGTGGGGGCTTATGGCTACACCTTC,CASSSPSGVGAYGYTF
NA,TRBJ2-5,NA,13,TRBV7-2,TGTGCCAGCAGCTTCCAGGTTACAGAGACCCAGTACTTC,CASSFQVTETQYF
NA,TRBJ1-5,TRBD1,14,TRBV14,TGTGCCAGCAGCCAGGACAGGGAGAGTCAGCCCCAGCATTTT,CASSQDRESQPQHF
NA,TRBJ1-5,NA,13,TRBV6-6,TGTGCCACGAAATCAGGGTTTCCTCAGCCCCAGCATTTT,CATKSGFPQPQHF
NA,TRBJ1-2,TRBD1,14,TRBV28,TGTGCCAGCAGACGGACAGGAGCTAACTATGGCTACACCTTC,CASRRTGANYGYTF
NA,TRBJ2-1,TRBD2,17,TRBV7-2,TGTGCCAGCAGCTTAGCGACAACTAGCGGGGGGTACAATGAGCAGTTCTTC,CASSLATTSGGYNEQFF
NA,TRBJ1-5,NA,15,TRBV19,TGTGCCAGTAGTATCGGCGGCACTAGCAATCAGCCCCAGCATTTT,CASSIGGTSNQPQHF
NA,TRBJ1-2,NA,15,TRBV3-1/TRBV3-2,TGTGCCAGCAGCCAAGATGAGACACCTCCCTACGGCTACACCTTC,CASSQDETPPYGYTF
NA,TRBJ1-5,NA,15,TRBV27,TGTGCCAGCAGATCAAGACAAGGGAGAGATCAGCCCCAGCATTTT,CASRSRQGRDQPQHF
NA,TRBJ2-3,TRBD2,13,TRBV14,TGTGCCAGCAGCCTAGCGGGAGCAGATACGCAGTATTTT,CASSLAGADTQYF
NA,TRBJ2-2,NA,13,TRBV28,NA,CASTSAGKGELFF
NA,TRBJ1-2,NA,12,TRBV4-1,TGCGCCAGCAGCATGCCCGGGATCGGCTACACCTTC,CASSMPGIGYTF
NA,TRBJ1-5,NA,15,TRBV30,TGTGCCTGGAGTGGCTCGGGCAGGGTAACTCAGCCCCAGCATTTT,CAWSGSGRVTQPQHF
once,TRBJ2-3,TRBD2,15,TRBV6-5,TGTGCCAGCAGTACCCGGACTAGCGGCACAGATACGCAGTATTTT,CASSTRTSGTDTQYF
NA,TRBJ1-4,NA,16,TRBV15,TGTGCCACCAGCAGGGTGTCTAGGGCGGGGGATGAAAAACTGTTTTTT,CATSRVSRAGDEKLFF
once,TRBJ1-1,NA,13,TRBV19,TGTGCCAGTACGATGGAGAGGAACACTGAAGCTTTCTTT,CASTMERNTEAFF
few,TRBJ1-6,TRBD1,16,TRBV5-4,TGTGCCAGCAGCCCTGGACAGGGGGCGTCAAATTCACCCCTCCACTTT,CASSPGQGASNSPLHF
NA,TRBJ2-5,TRBD1,16,TRBV9,TGTGCCAGCGCCCCATTCTCCGGGGACAGAAAGGAGACCCAGTACTTC,CASAPFSGDRKETQYF
few,TRBJ2-1,TRBD2,15,TRBV5-1,TGCGCCAGCAGCTTGGGCGGGAGCTCCTACAATGAGCAGTTCTTC,CASSLGGSSYNEQFF
NA,TRBJ2-1,NA,14,TRBV24-1,TGTGCCACCAGTGATCCGGCAGGGGACAATGAGCAGTTCTTC,CATSDPAGDNEQFF
NA,TRBJ1-6,NA,19,TRBV7-8,TGTGCCAGCAGCTTTGCACGGACAGCAGGAAGCTCCTATAATTCACCCCTCCACTTT,CASSFARTAGSSYNSPLHF
NA,TRBJ1-3,TRBD1,17,TRBV10-3,TGTGCCATCAGAGGACAGGGGGATCCAGACTCTGGAAACACCATATATTTT,CAIRGQGDPDSGNTIYF
NA,TRBJ2-1,TRBD2,14,TRBV10-1,TGCGCCAGCAGTGCTAGCGGGGACGGGAATGAGCAGTTCTTC,CASSASGDGNEQFF
NA,TRBJ2-1,NA,13,TRBV11-3,TGTGCCAGCAGCCCCCGGGGAGACAATGAGCAGTTCTTC,CASSPRGDNEQFF
NA,TRBJ2-5,NA,14,TRBV5-1,TGCGCCAGCAGGGGAACAGGGTGGGGAGAGACCCAGTACTTC,CASRGTGWGETQYF